This T cell receptor (beta chain) was recorded in a study of Graves' ophthalmopathy and Graves' hyperthyroidism. Germline V gene lookup returns CDR1 SGHRS and CDR2 YFSETQ. The length of the CDR3 is 19 residues. V trimming: 4 bases; J trimming: 0 bases; junction bases outside the gene matches: 17. Certain patients, namely those with other autoimmune diseases, uncontrolled infections, pregnancy or lactation, were excluded. The sequenced template was RNA, covering the TCR beta CDR3 region. Following a first-round RT-PCR that used HTBI primers, a second-round multiplex PCR was carried out. TCRdb independently ran MiXCR on the multiplex PCR reads; one entry per CDR3 protein. The sample has hundreds of thousands of distinct CDR3 sequences, roughly two fifths seen once; the top ten hold 40% to 45%.

The sequence was collected from an adult man with Graves' ophthalmopathy. The V gene is TRBV5-1, the J gene TRBJ2-7, with 9 bases lining up with TRBD2. The specimen was peripheral blood. CDR3: CASSPQRGEQGSLSYEQYF. The CDR3, as DNA: TGCGCCAGCAGCCCTCAGCGGGGGGAACAAGGAAGCCTCTCCTACGAGCAGTACTTC. Looking up the rest from reference TRBV5-1 and TRBJ2-7 gives the full variable domain: KAGVTQTPRYLIKTRGQQVTLSCSPISGHRSVSWYQQTPGQGLQFLFEYFSETQRNKGNFPGRFSGRQFSNSRSEMNVSTLELGDSALYLCASSPQRGEQGSLSYEQYFGPGTRLTVT.